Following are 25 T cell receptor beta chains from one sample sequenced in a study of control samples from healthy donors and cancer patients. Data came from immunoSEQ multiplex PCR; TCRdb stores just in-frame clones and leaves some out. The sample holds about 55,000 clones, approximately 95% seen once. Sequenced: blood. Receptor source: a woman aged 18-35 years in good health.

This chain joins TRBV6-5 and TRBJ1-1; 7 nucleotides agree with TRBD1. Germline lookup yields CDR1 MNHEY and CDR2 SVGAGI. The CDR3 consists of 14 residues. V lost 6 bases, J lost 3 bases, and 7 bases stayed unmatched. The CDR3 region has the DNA TGTGCCAGCAGGGCGGGGGACAGCTACACTGAAGCTTTCTTT. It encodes CASRAGDSYTEAFF.

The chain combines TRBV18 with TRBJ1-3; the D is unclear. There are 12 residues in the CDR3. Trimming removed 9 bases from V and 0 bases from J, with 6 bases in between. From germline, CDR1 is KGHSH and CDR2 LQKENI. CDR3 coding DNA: TGTGCCAGTCTCCTCTCTGGAAACACCATATATTTT. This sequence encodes CASLLSGNTIYF.

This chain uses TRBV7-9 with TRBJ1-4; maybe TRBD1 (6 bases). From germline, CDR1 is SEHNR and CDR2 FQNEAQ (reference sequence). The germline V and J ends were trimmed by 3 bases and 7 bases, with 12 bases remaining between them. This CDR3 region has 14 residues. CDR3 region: CASSFSRGGEKLFF. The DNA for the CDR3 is TGTGCCAGCAGCTTCTCCAGGGGAGGTGAAAAACTGTTTTTT.

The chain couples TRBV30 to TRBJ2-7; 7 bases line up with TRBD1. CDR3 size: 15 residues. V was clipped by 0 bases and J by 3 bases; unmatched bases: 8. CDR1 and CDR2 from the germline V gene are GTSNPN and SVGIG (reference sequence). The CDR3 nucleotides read TGTGCCTGGAGTGTAGGGCAGGGGGTAATCTACGAGCAGTACTTC. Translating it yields CAWSVGQGVIYEQYF. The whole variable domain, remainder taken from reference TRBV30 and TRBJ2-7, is SQTIHQWPATLVQPVGSPLSLECTVEGTSNPNLYWYRQAAGRGLQLLFYSVGIGQISSEVPQNLSASRPQDRQFILSSKKLLLSDSGFYLCAWSVGQGVIYEQYFGPGTRLTVT.

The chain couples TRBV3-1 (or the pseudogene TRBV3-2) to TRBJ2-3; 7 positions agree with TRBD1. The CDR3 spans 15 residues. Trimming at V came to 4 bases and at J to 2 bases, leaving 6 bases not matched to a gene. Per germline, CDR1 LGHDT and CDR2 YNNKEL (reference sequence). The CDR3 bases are TGTGCCAGCAGCCTTCGGGACAGAAACACAGATACGCAGTATTTT. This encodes CASSLRDRNTDTQYF.

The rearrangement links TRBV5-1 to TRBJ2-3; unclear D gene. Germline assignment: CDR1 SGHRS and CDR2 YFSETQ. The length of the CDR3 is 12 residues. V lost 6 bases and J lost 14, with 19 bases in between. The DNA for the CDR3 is TGCGCCAGCAAGGATCCCCTCGCAGACACGTATTTT. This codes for CASKDPLADTYF.

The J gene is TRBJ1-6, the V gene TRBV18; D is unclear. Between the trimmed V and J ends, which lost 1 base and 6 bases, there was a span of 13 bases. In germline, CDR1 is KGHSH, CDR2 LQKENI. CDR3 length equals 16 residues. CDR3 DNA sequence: TGTGCCAGCTCACCACTAAGGGAGCAGAGTAATTCACCCCTCCACTTT. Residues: CASSPLREQSNSPLHF.

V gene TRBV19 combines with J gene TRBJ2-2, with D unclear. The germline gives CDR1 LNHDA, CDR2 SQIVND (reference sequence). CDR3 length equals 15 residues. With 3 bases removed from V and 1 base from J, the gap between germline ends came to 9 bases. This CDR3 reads CASSIRAGNTGELFF. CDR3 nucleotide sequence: TGTGCCAGTAGTATTAGGGCCGGGAACACCGGGGAGCTGTTTTTT.

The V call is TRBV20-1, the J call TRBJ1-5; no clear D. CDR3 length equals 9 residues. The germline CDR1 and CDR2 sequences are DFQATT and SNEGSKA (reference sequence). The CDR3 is CTQNQPQHF. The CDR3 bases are TGCACCCAAAATCAGCCCCAGCATTTT.

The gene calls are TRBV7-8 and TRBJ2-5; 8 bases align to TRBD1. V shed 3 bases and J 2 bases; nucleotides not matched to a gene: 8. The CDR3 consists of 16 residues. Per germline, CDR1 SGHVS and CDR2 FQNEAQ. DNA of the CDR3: TGTGCCAGCAGCTTCCTCCGGACAGGGAATCAAGAGACCCAGTACTTC. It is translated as CASSFLRTGNQETQYF.

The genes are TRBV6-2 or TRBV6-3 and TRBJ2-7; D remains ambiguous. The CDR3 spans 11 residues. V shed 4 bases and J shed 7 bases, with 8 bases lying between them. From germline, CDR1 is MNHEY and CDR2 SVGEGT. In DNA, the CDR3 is TGTGCCAGCAGTTCCTATAGGGAGCAGTACTTC. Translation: CASSSYREQYF.

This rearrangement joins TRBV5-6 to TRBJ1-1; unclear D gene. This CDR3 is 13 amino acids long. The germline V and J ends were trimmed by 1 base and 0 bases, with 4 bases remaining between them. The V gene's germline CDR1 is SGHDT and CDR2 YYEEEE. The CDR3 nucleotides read TGTGCCAGCAGCTTGAATGTGAACACTGAAGCTTTCTTT. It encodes CASSLNVNTEAFF.

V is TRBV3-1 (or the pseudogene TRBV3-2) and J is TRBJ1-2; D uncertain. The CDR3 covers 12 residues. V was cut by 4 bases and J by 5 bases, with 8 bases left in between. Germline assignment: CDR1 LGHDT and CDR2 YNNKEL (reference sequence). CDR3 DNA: TGTGCCAGCAGCCGCCGGGAATATGGCTACACCTTC. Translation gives CASSRREYGYTF.

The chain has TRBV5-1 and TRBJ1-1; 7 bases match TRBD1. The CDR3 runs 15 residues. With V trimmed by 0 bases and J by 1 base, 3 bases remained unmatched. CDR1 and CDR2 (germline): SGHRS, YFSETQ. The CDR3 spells CASSLGEGANTEAFF. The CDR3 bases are TGCGCCAGCAGCTTGGGTGAGGGGGCGAACACTGAAGCTTTCTTT. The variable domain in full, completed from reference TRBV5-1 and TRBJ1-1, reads KAGVTQTPRYLIKTRGQQVTLSCSPISGHRSVSWYQQTPGQGLQFLFEYFSETQRNKGNFPGRFSGRQFSNSRSEMNVSTLELGDSALYLCASSLGEGANTEAFFGQGTRLTVV.

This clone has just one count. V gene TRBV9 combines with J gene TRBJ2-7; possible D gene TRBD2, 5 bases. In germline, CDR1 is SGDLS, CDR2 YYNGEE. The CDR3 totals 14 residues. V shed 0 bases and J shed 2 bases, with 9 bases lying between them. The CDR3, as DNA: TGTGCCAGCAGCGTAGAGGACTCACCCTACGAGCAGTACTTC. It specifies CASSVEDSPYEQYF.

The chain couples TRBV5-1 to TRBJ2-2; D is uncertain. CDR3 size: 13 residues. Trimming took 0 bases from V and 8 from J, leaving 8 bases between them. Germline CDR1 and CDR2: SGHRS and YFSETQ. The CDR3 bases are TGCGCCAGCAGCTTGGTGATCGAGGGGGAGCTGTTTTTT. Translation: CASSLVIEGELFF.

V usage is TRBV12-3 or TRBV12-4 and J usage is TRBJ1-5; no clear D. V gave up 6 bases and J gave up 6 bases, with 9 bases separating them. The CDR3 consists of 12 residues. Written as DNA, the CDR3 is TGTGCCAGCAGCCCCCGGGGTCAGCCCCAGCATTTT. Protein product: CASSPRGQPQHF.

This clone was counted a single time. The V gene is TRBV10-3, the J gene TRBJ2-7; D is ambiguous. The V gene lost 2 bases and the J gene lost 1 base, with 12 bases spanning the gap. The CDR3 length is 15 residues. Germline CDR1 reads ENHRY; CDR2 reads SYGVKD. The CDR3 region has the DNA TGTGCCATCAGTGAGACACGTCTTTCTTCCTACGAGCAGTACTTC. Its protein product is CAISETRLSSYEQYF.

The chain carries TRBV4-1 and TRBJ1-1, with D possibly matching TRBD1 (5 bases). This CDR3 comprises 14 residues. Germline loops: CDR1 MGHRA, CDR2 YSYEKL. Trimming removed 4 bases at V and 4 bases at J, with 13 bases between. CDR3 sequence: CASSRLRQPTEAFF. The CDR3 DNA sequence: TGCGCCAGCAGCCGCCTAAGACAGCCCACTGAAGCTTTCTTT.

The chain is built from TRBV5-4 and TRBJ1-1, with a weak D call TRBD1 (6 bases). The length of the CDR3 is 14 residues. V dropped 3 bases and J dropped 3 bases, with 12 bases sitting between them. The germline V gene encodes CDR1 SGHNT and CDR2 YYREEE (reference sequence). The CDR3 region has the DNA TGTGCCAGCAGCTCAGGGGTCGGAGACACTGAAGCTTTCTTT. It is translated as CASSSGVGDTEAFF. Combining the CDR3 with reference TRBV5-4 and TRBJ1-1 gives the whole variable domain ETGVTQSPTHLIKTRGQQVTLRCSSQSGHNTVSWYQQALGQGPQFIFQYYREEENGRGNFPPRFSGLQFPNYSSELNVNALELDDSALYLCASSSGVGDTEAFFGQGTRLTVV.

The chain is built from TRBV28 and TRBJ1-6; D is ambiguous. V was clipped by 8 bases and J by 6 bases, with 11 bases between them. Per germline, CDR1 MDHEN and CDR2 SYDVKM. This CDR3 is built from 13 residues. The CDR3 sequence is CASHEAFNSPLHF. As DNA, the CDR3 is TGTGCCAGCCATGAGGCATTTAATTCACCCCTCCACTTT.

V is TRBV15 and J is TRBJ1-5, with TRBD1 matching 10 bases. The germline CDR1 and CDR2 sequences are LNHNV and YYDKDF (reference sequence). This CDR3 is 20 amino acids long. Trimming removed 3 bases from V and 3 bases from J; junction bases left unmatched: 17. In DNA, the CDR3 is TGTGCCACCAGCAGGGGTGTATTGACAGGGGGCCAAATCGCCAATCAGCCCCAGCATTTT. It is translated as CATSRGVLTGGQIANQPQHF.

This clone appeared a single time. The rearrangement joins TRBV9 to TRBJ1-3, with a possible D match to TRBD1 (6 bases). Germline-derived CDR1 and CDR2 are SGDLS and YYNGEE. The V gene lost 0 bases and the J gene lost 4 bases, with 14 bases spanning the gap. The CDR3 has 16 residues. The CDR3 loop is CASSVAGATGGNTIYF. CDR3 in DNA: TGTGCCAGCAGCGTAGCAGGGGCTACGGGCGGAAACACCATATATTTT.

The CDR3 region has the DNA TGCGCCAGCAGTCATGGGGGGGAAAGCTCCTATAATTCACCCCTCCACTTT. Protein sequence: CASSHGGESSYNSPLHF. This sequence joins TRBV23-1 and TRBJ1-6; a possible D gene is TRBD1 (5 bases). TRBV23-1 is an ORF; its function is uncertain. There are 17 residues in the CDR3. Trimming removed 3 bases from V and 0 bases from J, with 12 bases in between.

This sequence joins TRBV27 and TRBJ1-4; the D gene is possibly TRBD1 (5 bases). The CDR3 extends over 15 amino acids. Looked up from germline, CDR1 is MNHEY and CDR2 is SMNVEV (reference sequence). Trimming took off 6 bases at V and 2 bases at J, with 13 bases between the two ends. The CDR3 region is CASRRDPATNEKLFF. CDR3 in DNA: TGTGCCAGCAGAAGGGACCCCGCGACTAATGAAAAACTGTTTTTT.